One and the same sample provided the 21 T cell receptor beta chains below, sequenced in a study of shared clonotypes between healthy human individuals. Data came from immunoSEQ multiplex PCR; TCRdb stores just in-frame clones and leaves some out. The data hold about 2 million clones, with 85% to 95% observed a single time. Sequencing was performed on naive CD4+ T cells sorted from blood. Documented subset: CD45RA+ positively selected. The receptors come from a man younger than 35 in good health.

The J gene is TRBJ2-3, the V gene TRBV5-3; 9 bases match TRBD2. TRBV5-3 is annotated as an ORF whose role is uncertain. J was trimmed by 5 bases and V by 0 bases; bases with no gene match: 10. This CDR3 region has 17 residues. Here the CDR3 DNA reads TGTGCCAGAAGCTTGGGTGAGGTAGCGGGAGCTGGAGATACGCAGTATTTT. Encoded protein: CARSLGEVAGAGDTQYF.

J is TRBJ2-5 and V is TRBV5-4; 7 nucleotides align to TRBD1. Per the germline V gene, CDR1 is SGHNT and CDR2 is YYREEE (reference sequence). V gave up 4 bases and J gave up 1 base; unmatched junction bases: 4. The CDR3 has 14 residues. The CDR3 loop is CASSVRDSQETQYF. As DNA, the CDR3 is TGTGCCAGCAGCGTCCGGGACAGCCAAGAGACCCAGTACTTC.

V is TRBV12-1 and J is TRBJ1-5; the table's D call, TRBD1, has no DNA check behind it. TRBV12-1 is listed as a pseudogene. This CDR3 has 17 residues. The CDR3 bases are TGTGCCAGCAGCTTCGTAGGAGGGCAGGGGGATAAGCTGCCCCAGCATTTT. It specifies CASSFVGGQGDKLPQHF.

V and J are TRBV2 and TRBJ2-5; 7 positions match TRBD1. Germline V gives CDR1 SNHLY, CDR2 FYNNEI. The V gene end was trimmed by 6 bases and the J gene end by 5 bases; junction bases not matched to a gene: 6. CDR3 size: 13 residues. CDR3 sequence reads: CASRNRGSETQYF. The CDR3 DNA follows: TGTGCCAGCAGGAACAGGGGTAGTGAGACCCAGTACTTC.

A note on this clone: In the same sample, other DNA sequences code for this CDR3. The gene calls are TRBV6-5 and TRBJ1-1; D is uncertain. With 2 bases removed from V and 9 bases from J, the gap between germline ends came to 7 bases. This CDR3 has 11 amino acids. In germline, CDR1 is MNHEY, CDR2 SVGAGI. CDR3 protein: CASSYGSKAFF. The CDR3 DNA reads TGTGCCAGCAGTTACGGATCTAAAGCTTTCTTT.

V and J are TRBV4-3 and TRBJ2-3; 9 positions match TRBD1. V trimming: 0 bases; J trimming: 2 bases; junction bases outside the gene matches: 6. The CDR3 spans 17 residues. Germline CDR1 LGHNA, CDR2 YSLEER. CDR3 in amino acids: CASSQDRDRVFTDTQYF. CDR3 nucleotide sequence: TGCGCCAGCAGCCAAGATCGGGACAGGGTATTCACAGATACGCAGTATTTT.

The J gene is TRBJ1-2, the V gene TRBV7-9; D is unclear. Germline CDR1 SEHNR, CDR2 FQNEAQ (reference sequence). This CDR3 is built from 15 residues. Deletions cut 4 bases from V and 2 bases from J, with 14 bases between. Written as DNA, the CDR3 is TGTGCCAGCAGCTCGTATCTCCAGGAGAACTATGGCTACACCTTC. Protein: CASSSYLQENYGYTF.

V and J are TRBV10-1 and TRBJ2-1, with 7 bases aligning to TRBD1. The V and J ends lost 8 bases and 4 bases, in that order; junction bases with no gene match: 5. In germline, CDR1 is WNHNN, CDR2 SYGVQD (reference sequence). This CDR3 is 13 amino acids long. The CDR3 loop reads CASGGQVYNEQFF. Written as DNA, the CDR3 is TGCGCCAGCGGAGGACAGGTTTACAATGAGCAGTTCTTC.

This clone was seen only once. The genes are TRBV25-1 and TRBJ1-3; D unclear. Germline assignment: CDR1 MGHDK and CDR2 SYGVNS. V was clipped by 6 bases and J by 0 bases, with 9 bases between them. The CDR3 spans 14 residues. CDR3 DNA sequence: TGTGCCAGCAGCGACCCGAGCTCTGGAAACACCATATATTTT. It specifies CASSDPSSGNTIYF.

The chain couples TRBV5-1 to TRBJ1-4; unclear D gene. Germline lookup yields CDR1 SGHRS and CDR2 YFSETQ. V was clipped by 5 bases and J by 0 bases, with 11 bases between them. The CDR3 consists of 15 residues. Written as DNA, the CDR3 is TGCGCCAGCAGACCTGAGCTTGCAACTAATGAAAAACTGTTTTTT. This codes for CASRPELATNEKLFF. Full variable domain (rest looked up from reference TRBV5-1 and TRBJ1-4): KAGVTQTPRYLIKTRGQQVTLSCSPISGHRSVSWYQQTPGQGLQFLFEYFSETQRNKGNFPGRFSGRQFSNSRSEMNVSTLELGDSALYLCASRPELATNEKLFFGSGTQLSVL.

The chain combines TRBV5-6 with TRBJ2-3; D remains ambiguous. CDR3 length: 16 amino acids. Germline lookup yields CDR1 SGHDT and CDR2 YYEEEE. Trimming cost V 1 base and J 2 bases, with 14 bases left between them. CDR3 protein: CASSLSDLPITDTQYF. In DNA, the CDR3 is TGTGCCAGCAGCTTGAGCGACTTGCCAATCACAGATACGCAGTATTTT.

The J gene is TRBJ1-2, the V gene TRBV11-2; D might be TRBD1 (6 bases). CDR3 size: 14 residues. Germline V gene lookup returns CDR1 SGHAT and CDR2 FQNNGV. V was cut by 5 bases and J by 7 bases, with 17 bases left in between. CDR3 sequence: CASSSTRQAPGYTF. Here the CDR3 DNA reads TGTGCCAGCAGCAGCACCCGACAGGCACCTGGCTACACCTTC.

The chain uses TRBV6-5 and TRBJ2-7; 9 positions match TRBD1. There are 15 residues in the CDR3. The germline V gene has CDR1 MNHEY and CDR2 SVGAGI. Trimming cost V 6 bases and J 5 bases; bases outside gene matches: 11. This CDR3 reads CASRDPGQGSHEQYF. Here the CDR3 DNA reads TGTGCCAGCAGGGATCCGGGACAGGGTAGCCACGAGCAGTACTTC.

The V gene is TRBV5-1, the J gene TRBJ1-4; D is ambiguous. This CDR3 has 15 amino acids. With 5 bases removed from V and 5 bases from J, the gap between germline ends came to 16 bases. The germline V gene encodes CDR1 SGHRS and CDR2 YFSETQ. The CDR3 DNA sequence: TGCGCCAGCAGTGCGACACCAGAAGAAAATGAAAAACTGTTTTTT. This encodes CASSATPEENEKLFF.

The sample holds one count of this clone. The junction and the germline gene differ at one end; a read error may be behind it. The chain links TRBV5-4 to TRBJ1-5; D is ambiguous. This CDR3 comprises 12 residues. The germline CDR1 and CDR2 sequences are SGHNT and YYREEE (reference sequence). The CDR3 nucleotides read TGTGCCAGCAGCTTGGCCTCTTGGGTCTTGAATTTT. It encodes CASSLASWVLNF.

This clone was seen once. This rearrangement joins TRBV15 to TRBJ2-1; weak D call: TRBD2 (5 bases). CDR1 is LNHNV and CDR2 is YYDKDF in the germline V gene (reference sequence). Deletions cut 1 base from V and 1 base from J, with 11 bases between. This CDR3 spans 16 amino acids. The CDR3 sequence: CATSRGADLSYNEQFF. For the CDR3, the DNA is TGTGCCACCAGCAGAGGGGCGGACTTATCCTACAATGAGCAGTTCTTC.

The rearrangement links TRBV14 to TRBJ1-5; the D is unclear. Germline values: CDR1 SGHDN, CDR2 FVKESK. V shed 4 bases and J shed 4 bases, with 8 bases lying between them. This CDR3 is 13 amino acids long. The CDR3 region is CASSPFPNQPQHF. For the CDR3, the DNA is TGTGCCAGCAGCCCTTTTCCAAATCAGCCCCAGCATTTT.

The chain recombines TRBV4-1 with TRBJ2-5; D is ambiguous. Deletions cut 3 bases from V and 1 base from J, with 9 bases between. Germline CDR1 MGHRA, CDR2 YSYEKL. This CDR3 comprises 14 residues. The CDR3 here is CASSHVVLQETQYF. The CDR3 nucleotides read TGCGCCAGCAGCCACGTTGTTCTCCAAGAGACCCAGTACTTC.

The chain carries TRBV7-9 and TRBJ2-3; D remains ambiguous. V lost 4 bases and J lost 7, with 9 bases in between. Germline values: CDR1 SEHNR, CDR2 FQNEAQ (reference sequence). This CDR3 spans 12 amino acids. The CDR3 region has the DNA TGTGCCAGCAGCTCCGGCGCGAATACGCAGTATTTT. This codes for CASSSGANTQYF.

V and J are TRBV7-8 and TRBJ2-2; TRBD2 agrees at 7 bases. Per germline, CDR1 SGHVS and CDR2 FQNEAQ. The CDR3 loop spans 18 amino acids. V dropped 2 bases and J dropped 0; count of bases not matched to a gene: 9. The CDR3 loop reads CASSLRRLAVANTGELFF. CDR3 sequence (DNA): TGTGCCAGCAGCTTAAGGAGGCTAGCGGTTGCGAACACCGGGGAGCTGTTTTTT.

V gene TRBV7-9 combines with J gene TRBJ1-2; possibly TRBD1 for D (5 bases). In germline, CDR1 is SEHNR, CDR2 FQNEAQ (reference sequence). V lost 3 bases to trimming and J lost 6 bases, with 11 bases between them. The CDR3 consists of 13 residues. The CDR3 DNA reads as TGTGCCAGCAGCTTGGGGGGGTCGCATGGCTACACCTTC. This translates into CASSLGGSHGYTF.